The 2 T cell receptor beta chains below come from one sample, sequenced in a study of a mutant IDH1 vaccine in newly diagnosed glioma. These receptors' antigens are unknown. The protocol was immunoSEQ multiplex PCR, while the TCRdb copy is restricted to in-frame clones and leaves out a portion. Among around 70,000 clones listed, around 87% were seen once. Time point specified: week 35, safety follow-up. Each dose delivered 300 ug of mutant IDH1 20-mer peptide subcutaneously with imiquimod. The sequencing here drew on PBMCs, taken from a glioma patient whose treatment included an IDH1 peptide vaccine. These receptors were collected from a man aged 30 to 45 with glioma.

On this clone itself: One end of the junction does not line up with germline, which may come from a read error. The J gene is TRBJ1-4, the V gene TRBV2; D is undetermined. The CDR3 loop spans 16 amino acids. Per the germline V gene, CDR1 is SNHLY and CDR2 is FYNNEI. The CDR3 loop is CANSARPWNRNEKLFF. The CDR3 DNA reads TGTGCCAACAGTGCAAGGCCCTGGAACCGGAATGAAAAACTGTTTTTT.

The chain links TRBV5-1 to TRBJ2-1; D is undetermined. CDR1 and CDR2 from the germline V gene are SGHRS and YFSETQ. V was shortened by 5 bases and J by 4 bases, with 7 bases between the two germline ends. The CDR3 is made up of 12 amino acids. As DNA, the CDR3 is TGCGCCAGCAGAGGCAGTTACAATGAGCAGTTCTTC. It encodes CASRGSYNEQFF. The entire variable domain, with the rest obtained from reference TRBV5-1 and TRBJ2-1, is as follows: KAGVTQTPRYLIKTRGQQVTLSCSPISGHRSVSWYQQTPGQGLQFLFEYFSETQRNKGNFPGRFSGRQFSNSRSEMNVSTLELGDSALYLCASRGSYNEQFFGPGTRLTVL.